This record concerns one T cell receptor (beta chain) sequence. Its antigen is unidentified. One end of the junction is discordant with germline, which a read error may explain. This sample is drawn from a study of cytomegalovirus exposure and HLA in healthy donors. Study conclusions and caveats: Using a false discovery rate of 0.05, a later analysis showed that 16,951 TCR beta sequences were associated with HLA alleles. As was reported, the HLA-A and HLA-B alleles of most subjects were accurately predicted from TCR beta sequences.

Primers: 60 Vbeta forward and 13 Jbeta reverse. Assay used: immunoSEQ multiplex PCR; TCRdb lists only in-frame clones, some missing. The data show fewer than 80,000 clones, with 65% to 80% seen just once and 5% to 7% held by the top ten. Nominally healthy donors provided the samples, though records likely missed some immune exposures. Germline lookup yields CDR1 SEHNR and CDR2 FQNEAQ (reference sequence). This CDR3 comprises 16 residues. Sequenced: PBMCs. The origin of this receptor is a woman younger than 45 in good health and CMV-seronegative. This chain links TRBV7-9 with TRBJ1-2; TRBD1 is a possible D gene (5 bases). CDR3 DNA: TGTTCCAGCAGCTTACTAGCGACAGCGCCCAACTATGGCTACACCTTC. The encoded protein is CSSSLLATAPNYGYTF.